This is a list of T cell receptor beta chains from one sample in a study of post-analysis software for immune sequencing data. TCRdb analysed the PCR reads with MiXCR anew, one entry per CDR3 protein. The profile shows about 540,000 distinct CDR3 sequences, around a third of them singletons. Sequencing was performed on blood. The source is a girl aged 2-17 years with multiple sclerosis. CDR3s include the opening cysteine and the closing phenylalanine or tryptophan. The D gene is left open where the match is weak. Rows may omit the clone size; those that give it use once, few, many or a size class.

size	D	length	V	J	CDR3	DNA
.	.	12	TRBV29-1	TRBJ2-5	CSAYRRRETQYF	TGCAGCGCGTACCGTAGGCGTGAGACCCAGTACTTC
.	.	14	TRBV5-1	TRBJ1-4	CASRDGATNEKLFF	TGCGCCAGCAGGGACGGCGCAACTAATGAAAAACTGTTTTTT
.	.	14	TRBV5-1	TRBJ2-5	CTSSVGTAQETQYF	TGCACCAGCAGCGTCGGGACCGCCCAAGAGACCCAGTACTTC
.	.	15	TRBV9	TRBJ2-1	CASSARLDQYNEQFF	TGTGCCAGCAGCGCTCGACTAGATCAGTACAATGAGCAGTTCTTC
.	TRBD1	16	TRBV29-1	TRBJ2-2	CSVDGGQGAWAGELFF	TGCAGCGTTGACGGCGGACAGGGGGCTTGGGCCGGGGAGCTGTTTTTT
many	.	12	TRBV10-1	TRBJ1-1	CANAQGNTEAFF	TGCGCCAACGCTCAGGGGAACACTGAAGCTTTCTTT
few	.	11	TRBV12-3/TRBV12-4	TRBJ2-1	CASSPPTRTFF	TGTGCCAGCAGCCCCCCGACTAGAACGTTCTTC
.	.	20	TRBV4-1	TRBJ2-6	CASSQPRTGTSGSGANVLTF	TGCGCCAGCAGCCAACCCCGGACCGGGACAAGTGGCTCTGGGGCCAACGTCCTGACTTTC
.	.	13	TRBV28	TRBJ2-5	CASSLPGLETQYF	TGTGCCAGCAGTTTGCCGGGGTTAGAGACCCAGTACTTC
.	TRBD2	14	TRBV10-1	TRBJ2-1	CASATSGAYNEQFF	TGCGCCAGTGCGACTAGCGGGGCCTACAATGAGCAGTTCTTC
.	.	13	TRBV29-1	TRBJ1-2	CSVLVGSDYGYTF	TGCAGCGTTCTGGTTGGAAGTGACTATGGCTACACCTTC
few	TRBD1	14	TRBV7-2	TRBJ2-3	CASSSGQTADTQYF	TGTGCCAGCAGCTCGGGACAGACTGCAGATACGCAGTATTTT
.	.	16	TRBV27	TRBJ1-6	CASSLGRLSHNSPLHF	TGTGCCAGCAGTTTAGGGAGACTTAGTCATAATTCACCCCTCCACTTT
.	.	15	TRBV13	TRBJ1-6	CASSFFGGGGSPLHF	TGTGCCAGCAGCTTTTTCGGCGGGGGTGGTTCACCCCTCCACTTT
.	.	12	TRBV5-5	TRBJ2-5	CASSLWQETQYF	TGTGCCAGCAGCTTGTGGCAAGAGACCCAGTACTTC
.	TRBD1	15	TRBV7-9	TRBJ1-2	CASSAGTVTFYGYTF	TGTGCCAGCAGCGCCGGGACAGTGACTTTCTATGGCTACACCTTC
.	TRBD1	13	TRBV11-2	TRBJ2-7	CASSRQGTYEQYF	TGTGCCAGCAGTCGACAGGGGACCTACGAGCAGTACTTC
.	TRBD1	14	TRBV7-2	TRBJ1-2	CASNRQGESYGYTF	TGTGCCAGCAACCGACAGGGGGAGAGTTATGGCTACACCTTC
.	.	14	TRBV3-1	TRBJ2-7	CASSQDPATYEQYF	TGTGCCAGCAGCCAAGATCCGGCCACCTACGAGCAGTACTTC
.	.	14	TRBV9	TRBJ2-7	CASSDDSGDYEQYF	TGTGCCAGCAGCGATGACAGCGGAGACTACGAGCAGTACTTC
.	TRBD2	15	TRBV2	TRBJ2-1	CASSPSGGINNEQFF	TGTGCCAGCAGTCCGAGCGGGGGTATTAACAATGAGCAGTTCTTC
.	.	15	TRBV5-4	TRBJ2-5	CASRSGQTEGETQYF	TGTGCCAGCAGAAGCGGACAGACCGAAGGAGAGACCCAGTACTTC
once	.	13	TRBV5-1	TRBJ1-1	CASSSPTDTEAFF	TGCGCCAGCAGCTCCCCGACTGACACTGAAGCTTTCTTT
few	.	16	TRBV6-5	TRBJ2-2	CASSYSFGANTGELFF	TGTGCCAGCAGTTACTCGTTCGGAGCGAACACCGGGGAGCTGTTTTTT
few	TRBD1	16	TRBV7-9	TRBJ1-2	CASLPRGGPGNYGYTF	TGTGCCAGCCTCCCCAGGGGGGGGCCAGGAAACTATGGCTACACCTTC
few	.	15	TRBV5-6	TRBJ2-4	CASSYRTVAKNIQYF	TGTGCCAGCAGCTACAGGACAGTAGCCAAAAACATTCAGTACTTC
.	TRBD2	14	TRBV12-3/TRBV12-4	TRBJ2-1	CASSRPGLTETQFF	TGTGCCAGCAGCCGACCGGGACTAACGGAGACCCAGTTCTTC
once	.	14	TRBV2	TRBJ1-2	CASSEGRGDYGYTF	TGTGCCAGCAGTGAAGGGCGGGGAGACTATGGCTACACCTTC
.	.	13	TRBV20-1	TRBJ2-1	CSARQGRSNEQFF	TGCAGTGCTAGACAGGGGAGGAGCAATGAGCAGTTCTTC
.	.	15	TRBV5-8	TRBJ2-1	CASTQGIGGYNEQFF	TGTGCCAGCACCCAAGGGATCGGGGGTTACAATGAGCAGTTCTTC
.	TRBD2	12	TRBV19	TRBJ2-1	CASSVGGGEQFF	TGTGCCAGTAGTGTCGGGGGAGGGGAGCAGTTCTTC
.	.	14	TRBV6-6	TRBJ2-7	CASSYSRQGGEQYF	TGTGCCAGCAGTTACTCGCGACAGGGAGGCGAGCAGTACTTC
few	.	13	TRBV20-1	TRBJ1-1	CSARDTPGTEAFF	TGCAGTGCTAGAGACACACCCGGCACTGAAGCTTTCTTT